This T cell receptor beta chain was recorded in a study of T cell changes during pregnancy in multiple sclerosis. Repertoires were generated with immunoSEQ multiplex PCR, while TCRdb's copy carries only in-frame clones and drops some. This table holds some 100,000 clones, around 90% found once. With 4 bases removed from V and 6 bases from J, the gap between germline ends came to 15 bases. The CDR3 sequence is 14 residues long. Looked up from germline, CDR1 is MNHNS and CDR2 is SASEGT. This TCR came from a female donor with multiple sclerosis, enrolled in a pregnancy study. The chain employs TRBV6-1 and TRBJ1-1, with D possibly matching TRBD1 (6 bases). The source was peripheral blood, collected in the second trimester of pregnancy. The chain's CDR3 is CASSGDRKRAEAFF. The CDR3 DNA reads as TGTGCCAGCAGTGGCGACAGGAAGAGAGCTGAAGCTTTCTTT.